The 19 T cell receptor beta chains below all came from one sample that was sequenced in a study of cytomegalovirus exposure and HLA in healthy donors (dated by TCRdb to 2017 to 2019). Receptor libraries were prepared by the immunoSEQ multiplex PCR assay. The multiplex PCR relied on a mix of 60 forward primers for TCR Vbeta segments and 13 reverse primers for TCR Jbeta segments. In its TCRdb copy, this immuneACCESS table keeps in-frame sequences only and misses some clones. Where compared with another copy, unresolved V genes explain less than half of these, and the others have no known cause. The sample table contains about 100,000 clones; only one count was recorded for 65% to 80% of them. The ten largest clonotypes hold about a sixth of the sample. Sequencing used PBMCs. Receptors originate from a woman aged 18-29 years in good health and CMV-seropositive.

The J gene is TRBJ1-1, the V gene TRBV11-1; tentatively, D is TRBD1 (5 bases). The CDR3 extends over 17 amino acids. The V end lost 0 bases, the J end lost 0 bases, and 14 bases lay between the germline ends. The germline CDR1 and CDR2 sequences are SGHAT and FQDESV (reference sequence). The chain's CDR3 is CASSLARDSNMNTEAFF. In DNA, the CDR3 is TGTGCCAGCAGCTTAGCGCGCGACAGCAACATGAACACTGAAGCTTTCTTT.

The J gene is TRBJ1-2, the V gene TRBV27, with D possibly being TRBD1 (6 bases). Trimming took 10 bases from V and 6 from J, leaving 33 bases between them. The CDR3 covers 18 residues. The V gene's germline CDR1 is MNHEY and CDR2 SMNVEV (reference sequence). The CDR3 loop reads CATILRTGLTSKGDGYTF. Written as DNA, the CDR3 is TGTGCCACCATCCTCCGCACCGGGCTGACTTCTAAGGGGGATGGCTACACCTTC.

The gene calls are TRBV6-1 and TRBJ2-1; the match to TRBD2 covers 8 bases. Germline V lookup: CDR1 MNHNS, CDR2 SASEGT. The CDR3 covers 15 residues. Losses at the gene ends were 4 bases for V and 5 bases for J; bases not matched to a gene: 7. CDR3 loop: CASSVAAGANNEQFF. The CDR3 DNA follows: TGTGCCAGCAGTGTCGCAGCGGGGGCCAACAATGAGCAGTTCTTC.

V usage is TRBV7-9 and J usage is TRBJ1-6; 9 positions match TRBD1. Germline lookup yields CDR1 SEHNR and CDR2 FQNEAQ (reference sequence). J gave up 10 bases and V 4 bases, and 5 bases lay outside the gene matches. The length of the CDR3 is 14 residues. The CDR3 loop is CASSSGQGESPLHF. In DNA, the CDR3 is TGTGCCAGCAGCTCGGGACAGGGAGAATCACCCCTCCACTTT.

This clone was seen just once. The chain carries TRBV10-2 and TRBJ2-5; possible D gene TRBD1, 7 bases. The CDR3 totals 14 residues. V lost 7 bases and J lost 4, with 16 bases in between. CDR1 WSHSY and CDR2 SAAADI come from the germline V gene. DNA for the CDR3: TGCGCCAGCACTCAGGGGGGTCTCGGAGAGACCCAGTACTTC. Its translation: CASTQGGLGETQYF.

This clone was seen only once. The chain is built from TRBV18 and TRBJ2-2; weak D call: TRBD2 (5 bases). The CDR3 covers 16 residues. The germline CDR1 and CDR2 sequences are KGHSH and LQKENI. V was trimmed by 2 bases and J by 6 bases, leaving 16 bases between them. The CDR3 reads CASSPISGYVAGELFF. CDR3 sequence (DNA): TGTGCCAGCTCACCAATAAGCGGATACGTGGCCGGGGAGCTGTTTTTT.

To note about this clone: Additional DNA sequences in this sample encode the identical CDR3. The chain is built from TRBV6-6 and TRBJ2-7; 9 bases fit TRBD1. Trimming took 0 bases from V and 3 from J; bases not matched to a gene: 0. Germline CDR1 reads MNHNY; CDR2 reads SVGAGI (reference sequence). The CDR3 has 14 amino acids. CDR3 loop: CASSYSTGGYEQYF. In nucleotides, the CDR3 is TGTGCCAGCAGTTACTCGACAGGGGGCTACGAGCAGTACTTC.

The rearrangement joins TRBV5-4 to TRBJ2-7; D call uncertain. Trimming removed 0 bases at V and 3 bases at J, with 16 bases between. Germline assignment: CDR1 SGHNT and CDR2 YYREEE (reference sequence). The CDR3 contains 16 residues. This CDR3 reads CASSLEPAGAFYEQYF. DNA of the CDR3: TGTGCCAGCAGCTTGGAGCCCGCAGGTGCCTTCTACGAGCAGTACTTC. Using reference TRBV5-4 and TRBJ2-7 for the parts outside the CDR3, the full variable domain is ETGVTQSPTHLIKTRGQQVTLRCSSQSGHNTVSWYQQALGQGPQFIFQYYREEENGRGNFPPRFSGLQFPNYSSELNVNALELDDSALYLCASSLEPAGAFYEQYFGPGTRLTVT.

The chain employs TRBV27 and TRBJ2-7; 8 bases fit TRBD1. Germline lookup yields CDR1 MNHEY and CDR2 SMNVEV (reference sequence). V gave up 6 bases and J gave up 6 bases; unmatched junction bases: 4. The CDR3 is made up of 12 amino acids. This chain's CDR3 is CASSFRGLEQYF. In nucleotides, the CDR3 is TGTGCCAGCAGCTTCAGGGGGCTCGAGCAGTACTTC.

The rearrangement uses TRBV4-2 and TRBJ2-5, with 9 nucleotides matching TRBD2. The CDR3 has 18 amino acids. With 1 base clipped from V and 3 bases from J, the junction kept 12 bases outside the gene matches. Per the germline V gene, CDR1 is LGHNA and CDR2 is YNFKEQ. This CDR3 reads CASSQAGRGGGAEETQYF. In DNA, the CDR3 is TGTGCCAGCAGCCAAGCCGGTCGCGGCGGGGGGGCCGAAGAGACCCAGTACTTC.

This chain joins TRBV2 and TRBJ2-1; 9 nucleotides align to TRBD2. The V segment lost 1 base and the J segment 6 bases; nucleotides outside the gene matches: 4. The CDR3 sequence is 15 residues long. Germline V gene sequence: CDR1 SNHLY, CDR2 FYNNEI. The CDR3 reads CASSEGRGGPNEQFF. The DNA for the CDR3 is TGTGCCAGCAGTGAAGGGCGGGGGGGCCCCAATGAGCAGTTCTTC.

The chain links TRBV30 to TRBJ2-5; 8 bases map to TRBD2. The CDR3 has 14 amino acids. Germline V gives CDR1 GTSNPN, CDR2 SVGIG (reference sequence). With 7 bases clipped from V and 4 bases from J, the junction kept 11 bases outside the gene matches. The chain's CDR3 is CASSQTSAIETQYF. As DNA, the CDR3 is TGTGCCTCCTCTCAGACTAGCGCGATAGAGACCCAGTACTTC.

This clone was counted only a few times. V and J are TRBV6-5 and TRBJ2-3; 10 bases line up with TRBD1. The CDR3 covers 14 residues. Germline V gene lookup returns CDR1 MNHEY and CDR2 SVGAGI. The trim removed 6 bases at V and 6 bases at J, leaving 6 bases unmatched. CDR3 nucleotide sequence: TGTGCCAGCAGCTCGACAGGGGGCAGGGATACGCAGTATTTT. This gives the protein CASSSTGGRDTQYF.

This clone has just one count. The genes are TRBV5-6 and TRBJ1-4, with unresolved D. The germline gives CDR1 SGHDT, CDR2 YYEEEE. The CDR3 is made up of 15 amino acids. V was pared by 4 bases and J by 4 bases, with 14 bases between. The CDR3 region has the DNA TGTGCCAGCAGCCTCGTGCCAGGCAATAATGAAAAACTGTTTTTT. It translates to CASSLVPGNNEKLFF.

This clone was recorded a few times. The rearrangement joins TRBV11-2 to TRBJ1-1, with D hard to call. The ends were cut back, 5 bases at V and 6 bases at J, with 19 bases in the middle. CDR1 SGHAT and CDR2 FQNNGV come from the germline V gene. The CDR3 is 15 residues long. The CDR3 DNA is TGTGCCAGCAGCCCTATTGGGAGCCGGATCGCTGAAGCTTTCTTT. It specifies CASSPIGSRIAEAFF.

This clone was observed a few times. The chain recombines TRBV6-5 with TRBJ2-7; a weak D match, TRBD1 (5 bases). CDR1 is MNHEY, CDR2 SVGAGI, per germline. The CDR3 has 13 amino acids. V shed 7 bases and J shed 4 bases, with 14 bases lying between them. The CDR3 reads CASTLTKGYEQYF. DNA for the CDR3: TGTGCCAGCACCCTTACCAAGGGGTACGAGCAGTACTTC.

This chain joins TRBV7-6 and TRBJ2-2; 7 positions match TRBD1. Germline V gene data show CDR1 as SGHVS and CDR2 as FNYEAQ. The CDR3 contains 16 residues. The junction had 5 bases not matched to a gene; V was cut back by 2 bases and J by 2 bases. For the CDR3, the DNA is TGTGCCAGCAGCTTAAATAGGGGGCCCAACACCGGGGAGCTGTTTTTT. It codes for CASSLNRGPNTGELFF.

The CDR3 protein is CARLLAGVGNEQFF. The DNA for the CDR3 is TGTGCCAGACTTCTAGCGGGAGTTGGAAATGAGCAGTTCTTC. J is TRBJ2-1 and V is TRBV6-6; TRBD2 matches 10 bases. This CDR3 has 14 residues. In germline, CDR1 is MNHNY, CDR2 SVGAGI (reference sequence). The V gene end was trimmed by 9 bases and the J gene end by 7 bases; junction bases not matched to a gene: 9.

The gene calls are TRBV11-2 and TRBJ1-5, with 8 bases that match TRBD1. The germline V gene encodes CDR1 SGHAT and CDR2 FQNNGV. With V trimmed by 1 base and J by 5 bases, 10 bases remained unmatched. This CDR3 spans 17 amino acids. CDR3 bases: TGTGCCAGCAGCTTAGCCGCCCTAGGGACAGGCGATCAGCCCCAGCATTTT. It encodes CASSLAALGTGDQPQHF.